The 20 T cell receptor beta chains in this list originate from one sample, sequenced in a study of blood T cell repertoires in COVID-19. Sequencing used immunoSEQ multiplex PCR; TCRdb keeps in-frame clones, though not all of them. The data show some 400,000 clones, 87% seen once. Sequenced material: PBMCs or T cells enriched from blood (not recorded which). Receptor source: a man younger than 45 who had recovered from COVID-19.

This chain uses TRBV2 with TRBJ1-5; possibly TRBD1 for D (6 bases). Germline V CDR1 and CDR2: SNHLY, FYNNEI. The CDR3 spans 14 residues. V was shortened by 6 bases and J by 6 bases, with 15 bases between the two germline ends. CDR3 sequence (DNA): TGTGCCAGCAGCCACAGGGATCGTAGTCAGCCCCAGCATTTT. This translates into CASSHRDRSQPQHF.

CDR3 nucleotide sequence: TGTGCCAGCAGTGAATGGGGGCCGGACGGTTTCTTT. Residues: CASSEWGPDGFF. The chain employs TRBV2 and TRBJ1-1; D might be TRBD1 (6 bases). The CDR3 sequence is 12 residues long. V lost 2 bases, J lost 13 bases, and 14 bases lay in between. Per the germline V gene, CDR1 is SNHLY and CDR2 is FYNNEI.

The rearrangement joins TRBV18 to TRBJ1-6; TRBD1 matches at 7 bases. The CDR3 consists of 16 residues. Unmatched junction bases numbered 8, after V lost 2 bases and J lost 7 bases. Germline CDR1 KGHSH, CDR2 LQKENI. The CDR3 loop is CASSPMTGWDNSPLHF. The CDR3, as DNA: TGTGCCAGCTCACCAATGACAGGGTGGGACAATTCACCCCTCCACTTT.

This rearrangement joins TRBV7-9 to TRBJ2-1, with D perhaps matching TRBD2 (8 bases). Germline values: CDR1 SEHNR, CDR2 FQNEAQ (reference sequence). V dropped 4 bases and J dropped 9 bases, with 28 bases sitting between them. The CDR3 extends over 18 amino acids. CDR3: CASSSRTAGLAAGGEQFF. DNA of the CDR3: TGTGCCAGCAGCTCCCGGACAGCCGGACTAGCCGCAGGGGGTGAGCAGTTCTTC.

CDR3: CASSLDGASGGSVQYF. The CDR3 nucleotides are TGTGCCAGCAGCTTAGATGGGGCTAGCGGGGGCTCAGTGCAGTACTTC. The chain has TRBV7-2 and TRBJ2-7; 10 positions match TRBD2. Germline V gene data show CDR1 as SGHTA and CDR2 as FQGNSA. V shed 1 base and J 9 bases; nucleotides not matched to a gene: 12. The CDR3 sequence is 16 residues long.

This clone was seen a few times. J is TRBJ2-5 and V is TRBV2; 8 bases are shared with TRBD2. This CDR3 has 14 amino acids. With 6 bases clipped from V and 5 bases from J, the junction kept 8 bases outside the gene matches. The germline V gene encodes CDR1 SNHLY and CDR2 FYNNEI. CDR3 residues: CASSLTSVQETQYF. The CDR3 DNA is TGTGCCAGCAGCTTGACTAGCGTTCAGGAGACCCAGTACTTC.

This chain links TRBV11-3 with TRBJ2-5; D call uncertain. CDR3 size: 12 residues. CDR1 is SGHNT and CDR2 is YENEEA in the germline V gene. Deletions cut 0 bases from V and 3 bases from J, with 2 bases between. CDR3 in amino acids: CASSLDEETQYF. The CDR3 DNA sequence: TGTGCCAGCAGCTTAGACGAAGAGACCCAGTACTTC. Looking up the rest from reference TRBV11-3 and TRBJ2-5 gives the full variable domain: EAGVVQSPRYKIIEKKQPVAFWCNPISGHNTLYWYLQNLGQGPELLIRYENEEAVDDSQLPKDRFSAERLKGVDSTLKIQPAELGDSAVYLCASSLDEETQYFGPGTRLLVL.

In DNA form, the CDR3 reads TGTGCCTGGAGTGTAAGGGGGGGTTGGAATAATTCACCCCTCCACTTT. Translating gives CAWSVRGGWNNSPLHF. This sequence joins TRBV30 and TRBJ1-6; possible D gene TRBD1, 6 bases. Trimming removed 0 bases from V and 5 bases from J, with 14 bases in between. The CDR3 length is 16 residues. Germline assignment: CDR1 GTSNPN and CDR2 SVGIG (reference sequence).

This sequence joins TRBV27 and TRBJ2-5; 7 bases are shared with TRBD2. Germline loops: CDR1 MNHEY, CDR2 SMNVEV (reference sequence). The CDR3 is made up of 14 amino acids. The J segment lost 2 bases and the V segment lost 5 bases, leaving 5 bases of the junction unmatched. The CDR3 here is CASSGARGQETQYF. The CDR3, as DNA: TGTGCCAGCAGTGGCGCGCGGGGGCAAGAGACCCAGTACTTC.

V is TRBV6-5 and J is TRBJ1-2; D unclear. Germline V gene sequence: CDR1 MNHEY, CDR2 SVGAGI. V was shortened by 2 bases and J by 4 bases, with 11 bases between the two germline ends. The CDR3 contains 14 residues. As DNA, the CDR3 is TGTGCCAGCAGTTACCGAGGACTTCTCTATGGCTACACCTTC. Its protein is CASSYRGLLYGYTF.

V is TRBV6-5 and J is TRBJ1-1, with TRBD1 matching 7 bases. V lost 5 bases and J lost 3; bases outside the gene matches: 3. Germline V gives CDR1 MNHEY, CDR2 SVGAGI. The CDR3 extends over 13 amino acids. The CDR3 DNA follows: TGTGCCAGCAGTCCGGGACAGTACACTGAAGCTTTCTTT. Its protein product is CASSPGQYTEAFF.

The chain recombines TRBV4-1 with TRBJ1-2, with a weak D call TRBD1 (5 bases). The CDR3 totals 16 residues. Looked up from germline, CDR1 is MGHRA and CDR2 is YSYEKL. V lost 2 bases and J 8 bases, leaving 21 bases between the germline ends. CDR3 region: CASSQSDSLYMRGYTF. DNA of the CDR3: TGCGCCAGCAGCCAATCCGACAGCCTCTATATGCGCGGCTACACCTTC.

The CDR3 sequence: CASSPSQGSNYGYTF. The CDR3 nucleotides are TGTGCCAGCAGCCCCAGTCAGGGGTCGAACTATGGCTACACCTTC. J is TRBJ1-2 and V is TRBV9, with D possibly TRBD1 on 6 matching bases. With 4 bases removed from V and 2 bases from J, the gap between germline ends came to 15 bases. The CDR3 contains 15 residues. Germline lookup yields CDR1 SGDLS and CDR2 YYNGEE. Filled out from reference TRBV9 and TRBJ1-2, the complete variable domain reads DSGVTQTPKHLITATGQRVTLRCSPRSGDLSVYWYQQSLDQGLQFLIQYYNGEERAKGNILERFSAQQFPDLHSELNLSSLELGDSALYFCASSPSQGSNYGYTFGSGTRLTVV.

This clone came up once. The V and J genes are TRBV9 and TRBJ1-3, with 7 bases fitting TRBD1. The germline V gene has CDR1 SGDLS and CDR2 YYNGEE. The V and J ends lost 3 bases and 0 bases, in that order; junction bases with no gene match: 3. CDR3 length: 15 amino acids. The CDR3 region is CASSAGTASGNTIYF. The CDR3 DNA reads TGTGCCAGCAGCGCGGGGACAGCCTCTGGAAACACCATATATTTT.

This sequence joins TRBV11-3 and TRBJ1-6; TRBD1 matches 7 bases. The CDR3 consists of 14 residues. Germline CDR1 and CDR2: SGHNT and YENEEA. With V trimmed by 5 bases and J by 7 bases, 5 bases remained unmatched. This CDR3 reads CASSADRANSPLHF. The CDR3 nucleotides are TGTGCCAGCAGCGCCGACAGGGCCAATTCACCCCTCCACTTT.

The chain recombines TRBV3-1 (or the pseudogene TRBV3-2) with TRBJ2-2; TRBD2 matches at 8 bases. The CDR3 contains 18 residues. CDR1 and CDR2 from the germline V gene are LGHDT and YNNKEL (reference sequence). Trimming removed 0 bases from V and 1 base from J; junction bases left unmatched: 7. CDR3 sequence (DNA): TGTGCCAGCAGCCAAGATCGGGCGGGGGGCCTGAACACCGGGGAGCTGTTTTTT. Translation gives CASSQDRAGGLNTGELFF.

The J gene is TRBJ1-1, the V gene TRBV13; D is perhaps TRBD1 (6 bases). Germline-derived CDR1 and CDR2 are PRHDT and FYEKMQ (reference sequence). Trimming took 5 bases from V and 6 from J, leaving 16 bases between them. The length of the CDR3 is 14 residues. The CDR3, as DNA: TGTGCCAGCAGCACCCGGGGGGCGGCTGCTGAAGCTTTCTTT. This translates into CASSTRGAAAEAFF.

The genes are TRBV13 and TRBJ2-7; D is ambiguous. Looked up from germline, CDR1 is PRHDT and CDR2 is FYEKMQ (reference sequence). The CDR3 contains 13 residues. V shed 4 bases and J shed 3 bases, with 10 bases lying between them. The CDR3 spells CASSSTENYEQYF. The CDR3 nucleotides read TGTGCCAGCAGCTCAACAGAGAACTACGAGCAGTACTTC.

V gene TRBV7-2 combines with J gene TRBJ2-1; unclear D gene. V was cut by 2 bases and J by 4 bases, with 6 bases left in between. Per germline, CDR1 SGHTA and CDR2 FQGNSA. The CDR3 extends over 13 amino acids. The CDR3 DNA reads as TGTGCCAGCAGCTTATTCTTTTACAATGAGCAGTTCTTC. Translated, it gives CASSLFFYNEQFF.

This clone has only a few counts. This chain connects TRBV29-1 to TRBJ2-5, with a tentative D call TRBD2 (6 bases). The V and J ends lost 3 bases and 2 bases respectively, with 10 bases between them. This CDR3 spans 13 amino acids. Germline-derived CDR1 and CDR2 are SQVTM and ANQGSEA. The CDR3 coding sequence is TGCAGCGTTGATGCGGGGACGCAAGAGACCCAGTACTTC. Translated: CSVDAGTQETQYF.